Listed below are T cell receptor beta chains from one sample, sequenced in a study of blood T cell repertoires in COVID-19. Sequencing used immunoSEQ multiplex PCR; TCRdb keeps in-frame clones, though not all of them. The sample includes a few hundred thousand clones, roughly nine tenths seen only once; the top ten take roughly 5%. Input material: peripheral blood. The source of these receptors is a woman aged 40-49 years who had recovered from COVID-19. The CDR3 runs from the conserved cysteine through the conserved F or W. The order of the fields is D gene, J gene, clone size, V gene, CDR3 DNA, CDR3 protein. The D gene is left open where the match is weak. Only some rows state a clone size, as once, few, many or a class for expanded clones.

>.|TRBJ2-2|.|TRBV20-1
TGCAGTGCGGCAGGTCTCGGGGAGCTGTTTTTT
CSAAGLGELFF
>.|TRBJ1-6|.|TRBV6-4
TGTGCCAGCAGTACCAAGTCGGGTTCACCCCTCCACTTT
CASSTKSGSPLHF
>TRBD2|TRBJ2-1|.|TRBV5-5
TGTGCCAGCAGCGCTCAGACCTGGACTAGCGGGAGGAATGAGCAGTTCTTC
CASSAQTWTSGRNEQFF
>TRBD2|TRBJ2-3|few|TRBV2
TGTGCCAGCAACGCACGCGGGGGGAGCACAGATACGCAGTATTTT
CASNARGGSTDTQYF
>.|TRBJ2-1|once|TRBV10-3
TGTGCCATCAAGTCAGGGGTTTCCTACAATGAGCAGTTCTTC
CAIKSGVSYNEQFF
>.|TRBJ2-2|.|TRBV3-1/TRBV3-2
TGTGCCAGCAGCCTAAACACCGGGGAGCTGTTTTTT
CASSLNTGELFF
>.|TRBJ2-7|.|TRBV9
TGTGCCAGCAGCGCCCTGGGGAGCTCCTACGAGCAGTACTTC
CASSALGSSYEQYF
>.|TRBJ2-5|.|TRBV13
TGTGCCAGCAGCTTAGGGACTATCAGGGAGACCCAGTACTTC
CASSLGTIRETQYF
>.|TRBJ1-1|.|TRBV18
TGTGCCAGCTCACCATTTTCTCGGGAGATCGACACTGAAGCTTTCTTT
CASSPFSREIDTEAFF
>TRBD2|TRBJ2-3|.|TRBV6-6
TGTGCCAGCATCTTAGAAGCGGGAGGGCGGACAGATACGCAGTATTTT
CASILEAGGRTDTQYF
>TRBD1|TRBJ1-2|once|TRBV2
TGTGCCAGCAGACTCGGGACAGGCTATGGCTACACCTTC
CASRLGTGYGYTF
>.|TRBJ1-1|.|TRBV5-1
TGCGCCAGCAAGACAGAGAACACTGAAGCTTTCTTT
CASKTENTEAFF
>.|TRBJ1-5|.|TRBV2
TGTGCCAGCAGGAGTCTCGATGGTCAGCCCCAGCATTTT
CASRSLDGQPQHF
>.|TRBJ2-1|.|TRBV3-1/TRBV3-2
TGTGCCAGCAGCCAACGTAGTCACAATGAGCAGTTCTTC
CASSQRSHNEQFF
>.|TRBJ2-5|.|TRBV2
TGTGCCCCCCAAGGAGGAGGGGAGACCCAGTACTTC
CAPQGGGETQYF
>TRBD2|TRBJ2-1|once|TRBV9
TGTGCCAGCAACGCGCCCGGACTAGCTCCCTACAATGAGCAGTTCTTC
CASNAPGLAPYNEQFF
>TRBD1|TRBJ1-1|.|TRBV4-1
TGCGCCAGCACCGGACAGGAGAACACTGAAGCTTTCTTT
CASTGQENTEAFF